This T cell receptor (beta chain) originates from a study of blood T cell repertoires in COVID-19. At the level of the study: There were acute and convalescent COVID-19 samples, and they came from the United States, Italy and Spain.

In germline, CDR1 is SEHNR, CDR2 FQNEAQ (reference sequence). The CDR3 has 17 residues. V was shortened by 0 bases and J by 10 bases, with 22 bases between the two germline ends. Cohort placement rested on clinical history that participants reported themselves. Per the original methods: Amplifying reference gene primers gave estimates of nucleated cell counts. Assay: immunoSEQ multiplex PCR; the TCRdb copy retains only in-frame clones and omits some. The D gene and trimming were derived from the DNA, and the V and J assignments and clone size from that table. The sample has a few hundred thousand clones; less than 90% are singletons.

The sample taken for sequencing was PBMCs or T cells enriched from blood (not recorded which). The TCR comes from a woman aged 50 to 60 in a cohort exposed to, infected with or recovered from COVID-19 (not recorded which). V usage is TRBV7-9 and J usage is TRBJ2-1; D perhaps matches TRBD2 (7 bases). In DNA form, the CDR3 reads TGTGCCAGCAGCTTAGCCGGAGGAGGGGGGGCCGGAGGGGAGCAGTTCTTC. Encoded protein: CASSLAGGGGAGGEQFF.